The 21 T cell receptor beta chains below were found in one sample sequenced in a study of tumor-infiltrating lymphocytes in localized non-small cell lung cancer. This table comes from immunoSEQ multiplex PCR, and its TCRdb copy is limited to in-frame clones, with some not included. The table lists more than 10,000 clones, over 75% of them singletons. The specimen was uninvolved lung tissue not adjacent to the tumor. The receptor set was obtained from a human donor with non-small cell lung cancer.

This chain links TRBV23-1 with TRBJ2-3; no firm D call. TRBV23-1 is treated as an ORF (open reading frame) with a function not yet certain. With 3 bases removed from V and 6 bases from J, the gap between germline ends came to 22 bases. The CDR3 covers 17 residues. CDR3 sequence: CASSHLTPPNTLDTQYF. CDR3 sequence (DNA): TGCGCCAGCAGTCATCTCACCCCGCCCAACACGTTGGATACGCAGTATTTT.

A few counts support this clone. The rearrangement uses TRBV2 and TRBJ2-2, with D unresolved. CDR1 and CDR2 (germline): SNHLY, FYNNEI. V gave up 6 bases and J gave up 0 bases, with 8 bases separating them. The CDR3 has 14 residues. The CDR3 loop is CASRRAPNTGELFF. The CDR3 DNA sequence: TGTGCCAGCAGACGTGCACCGAACACCGGGGAGCTGTTTTTT.

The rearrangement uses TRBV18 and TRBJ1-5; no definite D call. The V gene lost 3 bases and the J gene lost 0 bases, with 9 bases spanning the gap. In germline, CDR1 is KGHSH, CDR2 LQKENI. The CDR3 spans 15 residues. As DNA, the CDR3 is TGTGCCAGCTCACCGCTTCAGGATAGCAATCAGCCCCAGCATTTT. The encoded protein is CASSPLQDSNQPQHF.

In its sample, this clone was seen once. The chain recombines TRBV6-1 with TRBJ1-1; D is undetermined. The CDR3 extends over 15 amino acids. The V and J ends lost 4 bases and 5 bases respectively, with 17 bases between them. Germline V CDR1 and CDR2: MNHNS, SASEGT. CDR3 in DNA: TGTGCCAGCAGTGCTACCAGCCAGCGGGAAACTGAAGCTTTCTTT. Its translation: CASSATSQRETEAFF.

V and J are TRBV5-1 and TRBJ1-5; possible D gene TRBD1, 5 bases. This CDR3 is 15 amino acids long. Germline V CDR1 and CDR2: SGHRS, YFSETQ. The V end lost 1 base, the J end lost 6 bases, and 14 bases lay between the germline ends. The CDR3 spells CASSLTGASGQPQHF. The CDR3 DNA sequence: TGCGCCAGCAGCTTGACAGGAGCATCGGGTCAGCCCCAGCATTTT.

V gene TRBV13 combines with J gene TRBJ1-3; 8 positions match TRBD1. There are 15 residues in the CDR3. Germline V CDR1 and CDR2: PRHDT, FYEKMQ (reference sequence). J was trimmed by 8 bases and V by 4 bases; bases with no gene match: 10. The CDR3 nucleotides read TGTGCCAGCAGCTCCCGCCGCAGGGGGCAAGACACCATATATTTT. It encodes CASSSRRRGQDTIYF.

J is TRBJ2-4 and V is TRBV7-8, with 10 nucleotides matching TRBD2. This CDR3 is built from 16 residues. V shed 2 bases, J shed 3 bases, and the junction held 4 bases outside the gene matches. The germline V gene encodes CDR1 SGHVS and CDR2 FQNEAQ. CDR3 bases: TGTGCCAGCAGCTTAAACCAGCGGGGGGGCAAAAACATTCAGTACTTC. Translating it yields CASSLNQRGGKNIQYF.

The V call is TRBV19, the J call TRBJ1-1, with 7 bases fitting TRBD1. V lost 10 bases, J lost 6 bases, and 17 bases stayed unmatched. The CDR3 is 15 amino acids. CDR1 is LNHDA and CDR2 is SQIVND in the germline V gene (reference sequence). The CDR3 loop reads CANAWTGWTFSEAFF. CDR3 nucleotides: TGTGCCAACGCGTGGACAGGTTGGACCTTTTCTGAAGCTTTCTTT.

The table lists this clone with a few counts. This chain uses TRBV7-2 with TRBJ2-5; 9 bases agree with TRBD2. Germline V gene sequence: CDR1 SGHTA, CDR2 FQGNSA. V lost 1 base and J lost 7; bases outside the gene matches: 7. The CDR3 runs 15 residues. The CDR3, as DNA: TGTGCCAGCAGCTTAGAGGCGGGGGGGCGTGGGACCCAGTACTTC. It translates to CASSLEAGGRGTQYF.

CDR3 DNA: TGTGCCAGCAGCTTAGCTCGAGGGGGGGTCACTGAAGCTTTCTTT. Translating gives CASSLARGGVTEAFF. This chain links TRBV7-2 with TRBJ1-1; the D gene is possibly TRBD1 (6 bases). CDR3 size: 15 residues. Germline V lookup: CDR1 SGHTA, CDR2 FQGNSA. Trimming took off 0 bases at V and 4 bases at J, with 12 bases between the two ends.

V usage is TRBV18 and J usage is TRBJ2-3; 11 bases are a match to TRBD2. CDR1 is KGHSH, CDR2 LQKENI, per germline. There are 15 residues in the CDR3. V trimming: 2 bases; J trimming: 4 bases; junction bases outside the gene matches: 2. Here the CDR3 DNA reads TGTGCCAGCTCACCAGGTAGCGGGAGGGCAGATACGCAGTATTTT. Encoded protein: CASSPGSGRADTQYF.

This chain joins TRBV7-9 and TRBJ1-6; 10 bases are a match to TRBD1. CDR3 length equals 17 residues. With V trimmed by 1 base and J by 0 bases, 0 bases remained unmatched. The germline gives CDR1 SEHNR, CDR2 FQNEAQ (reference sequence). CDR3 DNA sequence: TGTGCCAGCAGCTTAGGACAGGGGGCCTCCTATAATTCACCCCTCCACTTT. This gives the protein CASSLGQGASYNSPLHF.

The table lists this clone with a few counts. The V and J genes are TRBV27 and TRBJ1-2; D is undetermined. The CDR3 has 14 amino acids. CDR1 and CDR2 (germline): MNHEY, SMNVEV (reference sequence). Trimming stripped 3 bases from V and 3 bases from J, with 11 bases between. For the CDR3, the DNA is TGTGCCAGCAGTTTCTCGTCAGGACACTATGGCTACACCTTC. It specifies CASSFSSGHYGYTF.

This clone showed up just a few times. The CDR3 is CAWSVQQETQYF. The CDR3 DNA sequence: TGTGCCTGGAGTGTCCAGCAAGAGACCCAGTACTTC. The chain combines TRBV30 with TRBJ2-5, with unresolved D. Looked up from germline, CDR1 is GTSNPN and CDR2 is SVGIG (reference sequence). The CDR3 contains 12 residues. Trimming removed 0 bases at V and 2 bases at J, with 4 bases between.

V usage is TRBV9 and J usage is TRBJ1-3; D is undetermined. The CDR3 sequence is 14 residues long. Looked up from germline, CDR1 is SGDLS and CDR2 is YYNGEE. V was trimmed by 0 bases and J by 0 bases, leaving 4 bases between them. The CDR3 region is CASSVESSGNTIYF. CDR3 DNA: TGTGCCAGCAGCGTAGAAAGCTCTGGAAACACCATATATTTT. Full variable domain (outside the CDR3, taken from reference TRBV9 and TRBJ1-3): DSGVTQTPKHLITATGQRVTLRCSPRSGDLSVYWYQQSLDQGLQFLIQYYNGEERAKGNILERFSAQQFPDLHSELNLSSLELGDSALYFCASSVESSGNTIYFGEGSWLTVV.

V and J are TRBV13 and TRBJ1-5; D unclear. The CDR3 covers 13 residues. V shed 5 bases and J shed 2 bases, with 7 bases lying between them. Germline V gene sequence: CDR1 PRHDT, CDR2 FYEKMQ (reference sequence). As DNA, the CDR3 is TGTGCCAGCAGCCAAGGTGGCAATCAGCCCCAGCATTTT. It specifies CASSQGGNQPQHF.

This CDR3 is CASSRSGTNTGELFF. CDR3 sequence (DNA): TGTGCCAGCAGCCGTTCCGGGACAAACACCGGGGAGCTGTTTTTT. This chain joins TRBV14 and TRBJ2-2, with a possible D match to TRBD1 (6 bases). CDR1 and CDR2 (germline): SGHDN, FVKESK. V lost 4 bases to trimming and J lost 2 bases, with 11 bases between them. The CDR3 loop spans 15 amino acids. The full variable domain, in which reference TRBV14 and TRBJ2-2 provide the parts outside the CDR3, is EAGVTQFPSHSVIEKGQTVTLRCDPISGHDNLYWYRRVMGKEIKFLLHFVKESKQDESGMPNNRFLAERTGGTYSTLKVQPAELEDSGVYFCASSRSGTNTGELFFGEGSRLTVL.

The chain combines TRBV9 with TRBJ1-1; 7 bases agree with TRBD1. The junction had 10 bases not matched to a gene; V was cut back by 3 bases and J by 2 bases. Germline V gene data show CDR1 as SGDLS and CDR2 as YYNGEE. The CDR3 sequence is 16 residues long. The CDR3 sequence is CASSGEVGGSNTEAFF. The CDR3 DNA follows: TGTGCCAGCAGCGGCGAGGTAGGGGGCAGTAACACTGAAGCTTTCTTT.

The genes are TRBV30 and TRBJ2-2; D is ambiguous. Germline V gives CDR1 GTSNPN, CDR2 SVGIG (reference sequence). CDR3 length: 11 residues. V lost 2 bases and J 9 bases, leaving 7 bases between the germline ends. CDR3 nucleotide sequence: TGTGCCTGGAGTTTTCAGTGGGAGCTGTTTTTT. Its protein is CAWSFQWELFF.

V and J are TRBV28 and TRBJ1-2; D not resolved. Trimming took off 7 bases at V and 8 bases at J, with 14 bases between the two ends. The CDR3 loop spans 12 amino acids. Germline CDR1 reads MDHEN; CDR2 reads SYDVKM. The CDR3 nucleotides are TGTGCCAGCAAACTTGAGGCGGGGGGCTACACCTTC. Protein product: CASKLEAGGYTF.

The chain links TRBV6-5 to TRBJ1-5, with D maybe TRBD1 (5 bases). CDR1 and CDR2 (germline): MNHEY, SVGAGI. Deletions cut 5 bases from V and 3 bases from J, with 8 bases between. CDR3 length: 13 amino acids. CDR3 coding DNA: TGTGCCAGCAGTCGACAGAACAATCAGCCCCAGCATTTT. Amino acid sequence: CASSRQNNQPQHF.